This paragraph reports one T cell receptor beta chain. As yet, its antigen is unknown. This sample was included in a study of cytomegalovirus exposure and HLA in healthy donors. Study outcomes and limitations: TCR beta sequences reportedly predicted most subjects' HLA-A and HLA-B alleles accurately. Presence/absence analyses took donor sequencing depth as roughly uniform. Later work associated roughly 15,000 TCR beta sequences with HLA alleles at 0.05 false discovery rate.

V dropped 2 bases and J dropped 2; count of bases not matched to a gene: 2. Germline V gene lookup returns CDR1 SNHLY and CDR2 FYNNEI. The CDR3 runs to 15 residues. PCR amplification relied on 60 Vbeta primers (plus 13 Jbeta primers). Clones were sequenced by immunoSEQ multiplex PCR, and TCRdb holds only the in-frame ones, with some missing. The repertoire holds 130,000 or so clones, over 65% seen once, with 1.8% in the top ten. The chain couples TRBV2 to TRBJ2-7, with 11 bases that match TRBD1. This clonotype was obtained from a man younger than 35 in good health and CMV-seronegative. The sequenced sample consisted of PBMCs. CDR3 nucleotides: TGTGCCAGCAGTGAAACGGGACAGGGGGCCTACGAGCAGTACTTC. Translating it yields CASSETGQGAYEQYF.